These T cell receptor beta chains were read from a single sample in a study of blood T cell repertoires in COVID-19. Repertoires were generated with immunoSEQ multiplex PCR, while TCRdb's copy carries only in-frame clones and drops some. Of 380,000 or so clones in the sample, 70% to 90% were seen once. The specimen was peripheral blood. The source is a man in his forties or fifties with acute or convalescent COVID-19. The CDR3 runs from the conserved cysteine through the conserved F or W. Fields, in order: clone size, V gene, J gene, D gene, CDR3 DNA, CDR3 protein. D genes are given only for firm matches. Rows give clone size only sometimes, using once, few, many, or a class for an expanded clone.

NA	TRBV4-1	TRBJ2-7	NA	TGCGCCAGCAGCCAAGATCCCCGCTATGCGCAGTACTTC	CASSQDPRYAQYF
NA	TRBV4-1	TRBJ1-5	TRBD1	TGCGCCAGCAGCCAAGTGGGTGGACAGGGGGTTTATAGCAATCAGCCCCAGCATTTT	CASSQVGGQGVYSNQPQHF
NA	TRBV5-1	TRBJ2-7	TRBD1	TGCGCCAGCGGAGTAGACAGGGCGCGGTACGAGCAGTACTTC	CASGVDRARYEQYF
NA	TRBV2	TRBJ1-2	TRBD1	TGTGCCAGCAAGCGCGATAGACAGGGTGGCGACTATGGCTACACCTTC	CASKRDRQGGDYGYTF
NA	TRBV2	TRBJ2-5	TRBD2	TGTGCCAGCAGTGAACACCCCACGGGACTAGCGGGAGGGCCCCAAGGAAAAGAGACCCAGTACTTC	CASSEHPTGLAGGPQGKETQYF
NA	TRBV3-1/TRBV3-2	TRBJ2-5	NA	TGTGCCAGCAGCCACCCCCCGGAGACCCAGTACTTC	CASSHPPETQYF
few	TRBV4-2	TRBJ2-7	TRBD1	TGTGCCAGCAGCCCGCTAGACCTCCAGGGACAGGGAGTCGAGCAGTACTTC	CASSPLDLQGQGVEQYF
NA	TRBV4-3	TRBJ1-6	NA	TGCGCCAGCAGCCAAGATCTCCGGACTACCTATAATTCACCCCTCCACTTT	CASSQDLRTTYNSPLHF
NA	TRBV19	TRBJ2-6	NA	TGTGCCAGTAGTATCTACCCTGGGGCCAACGTCCTGACTTTC	CASSIYPGANVLTF
once	TRBV10-3	TRBJ2-2	NA	TGTGCCATCAGTGATTTGGGACGGGGACTGCCGGGCACCGGGGAGCTGTTTTTT	CAISDLGRGLPGTGELFF
NA	TRBV4-3	TRBJ2-7	NA	TGCGCCAGCAGCCAAGAATCAGGGAACGAGCAGTACTTC	CASSQESGNEQYF
NA	TRBV6-4	TRBJ2-3	TRBD2	TGTGCCAGCACCGGCGGGAGGGCCGTTCCTACGCAGTATTTT	CASTGGRAVPTQYF
NA	TRBV20-1	TRBJ1-5	TRBD1	TGCAGTGCTAGTGGACAGGGCTATCAGCCCCAGCATTTT	CSASGQGYQPQHF
NA	TRBV28	TRBJ1-6	NA	TGTGCCACACTGAGATCCTATAATTCACCCCTCCACTTT	CATLRSYNSPLHF
NA	TRBV5-8	TRBJ1-1	TRBD1	TGTGCCAGCAGCCCCATACAGGGGGACGACACTGAAGCTTTCTTT	CASSPIQGDDTEAFF
NA	TRBV3-1/TRBV3-2	TRBJ2-1	TRBD2	TGTGCCAGCAGCTCGGGACTAGCGAATGAGCAGTTCTTC	CASSSGLANEQFF
NA	TRBV3-1/TRBV3-2	TRBJ1-6	NA	TGTGCCAGCAGCCTTAGGACTTATAATTCACCCCTCCACTTT	CASSLRTYNSPLHF
NA	TRBV2	TRBJ2-2	NA	TGTGCCAGCAGTGATGAGGTTCCGAACACCGGGGAGCTGTTTTTT	CASSDEVPNTGELFF
NA	TRBV11-1	TRBJ2-7	TRBD1	TGTGCCAGCAGGATCACAGGGGTGAGCTCCTACGAGCAGTACTTC	CASRITGVSSYEQYF
NA	TRBV30	TRBJ1-1	TRBD1	TGTGCCTGGAGCGGGACAGGGTCCATAACTTTCTTT	CAWSGTGSITFF
NA	TRBV9	TRBJ2-7	TRBD1	TGTGCCAGCAGCGTAACGGGGACAGGGTCCTACGAGCAGTACTTC	CASSVTGTGSYEQYF
NA	TRBV2	TRBJ1-2	NA	TGTGCCAGCAGACCCAACAGGGCCGGCTATGGCTACACCTTC	CASRPNRAGYGYTF
once	TRBV19	TRBJ1-3	NA	TGTGCCAGTAGTATGTCAGGGTCTGGAAACACCATATATTTT	CASSMSGSGNTIYF
NA	TRBV29-1	TRBJ1-1	NA	TGCAGCCTCAAACCCGAAGGAGACGACGCTGAAGCTTTCTTT	CSLKPEGDDAEAFF
once	TRBV5-4	TRBJ2-1	NA	TGTGCCAGCAGCTCCACGTCCTTAGTCCGCGAGCAGTTCTTC	CASSSTSLVREQFF
NA	TRBV29-1	TRBJ1-3	TRBD1	TGCAGCGTTGAATTCGGGGACAGCTCTGGAAACACCATATATTTT	CSVEFGDSSGNTIYF
NA	TRBV2	TRBJ2-7	TRBD2	TGTGCCAGCATGTTAGGAAGCGGGAGCTACGAGCAGTACTTC	CASMLGSGSYEQYF
NA	TRBV2	TRBJ2-1	TRBD2	TGTGCCAGCAGTGAGCTGGCGGGGGGGCTTAAAGAGCAGTTCTTC	CASSELAGGLKEQFF
NA	TRBV28	TRBJ2-1	TRBD2	TGTGCCAGCAGTTTTCCCAGACTAGCGGGAGGGCTAGTCAATGAGCAGTTCTTC	CASSFPRLAGGLVNEQFF
few	TRBV28	TRBJ1-5	NA	TGTGCCAGCAGGGCGCGGGGGAGGCAGCCCCAGCATTTT	CASRARGRQPQHF
NA	TRBV4-1	TRBJ1-1	TRBD1	TGCGCCAGCAGCCAAGGACAGGGTGGGCGCACTGAAGCTTTCTTT	CASSQGQGGRTEAFF
NA	TRBV7-2	TRBJ2-7	NA	TGTGCCAGCAGCCTTACAGGGTTAGACGAGCAGTACTTC	CASSLTGLDEQYF
NA	TRBV2	TRBJ2-7	TRBD1	TGTGCCAGCAGTGATTCAGGGGGCTCCTACGAGCAGTACTTC	CASSDSGGSYEQYF
NA	TRBV7-2	TRBJ2-7	TRBD1	TGTGCCAGCAGCCAGATGGGACAGCCAAGCTACGAGCAGTACTTC	CASSQMGQPSYEQYF
NA	TRBV10-3	TRBJ2-1	TRBD1	TGTGCCATCAGTGGGCCTCGGGACAGGGGTTCCAATGAGCAGTTCTTC	CAISGPRDRGSNEQFF
NA	TRBV7-8	TRBJ1-2	NA	TGTGCCAGCAGCTTGGCAGATGTGTCTTATGGCTACACCTTC	CASSLADVSYGYTF
NA	TRBV5-4	TRBJ2-7	TRBD1	TGTGCCAGCAGCTTGGAACAGGGGGCGATTTACGAGCAGTACTTC	CASSLEQGAIYEQYF
NA	TRBV9	TRBJ1-6	TRBD1	TGTGCCAGCAGCACCGATGAACCAGGGGGCTCCTATAATTCACCCCTCCACTTT	CASSTDEPGGSYNSPLHF
NA	TRBV28	TRBJ2-5	TRBD1	TGTGCCAGCAGTTTATTTGTGACAGGGCAAGAGACCCAGTACTTC	CASSLFVTGQETQYF
NA	TRBV10-3	TRBJ1-2	TRBD1	TGTGCCATCAGGGAAACAGGGGAGGGCTACACCTTC	CAIRETGEGYTF
NA	TRBV2	TRBJ2-2	NA	TGTGCCAGCAGTGAATATAGAGGGGAGGCCGGGGAGCTGTTTTTT	CASSEYRGEAGELFF
NA	TRBV27	TRBJ1-1	TRBD1	TGTGCCAGCAGTAGAGACAGGGTGAGCTCCACTGAAGCTTTCTTT	CASSRDRVSSTEAFF
NA	TRBV6-2/TRBV6-3	TRBJ2-1	TRBD1	TGTGCCAGCAGTTACTCGGGACAGGGGGCCCGCCAGCGGGAAACTTACAATGAGCAGTTCTTC	CASSYSGQGARQRETYNEQFF
NA	TRBV28	TRBJ1-2	TRBD1	TGTGCCAGCAGGCGGACAGGTTCTAACTATGGCTACACCTTC	CASRRTGSNYGYTF
NA	TRBV6-2/TRBV6-3	TRBJ2-7	NA	TGTGCCAGCAGTTTGCGAACCTCCTTTAAGACAGATTCCTACGAGCAGTACTTC	CASSLRTSFKTDSYEQYF
once	TRBV28	TRBJ2-1	NA	TGTGCCAGCAGTCCCCTTGTTGGGGGGTTGTTCAATGAGCAGTTCTTC	CASSPLVGGLFNEQFF
NA	TRBV10-1	TRBJ1-1	NA	TGCGCCAGCAGTGATTCGGTCAACACTGAAGCTTTCTTT	CASSDSVNTEAFF
NA	TRBV9	TRBJ1-1	NA	TGTGCCAGCAGCCGTAGGGGAATGAACACTGAAGCTTTCTTT	CASSRRGMNTEAFF
once	TRBV18	TRBJ2-7	TRBD2	TGTGCCAGCTCACCAGTGACTAGCGTCTACGAGCAGTACTTC	CASSPVTSVYEQYF
NA	TRBV5-4	TRBJ2-1	NA	TGTGCCAGCAGCTTGCCAGGGTACCAGCACGGTCAGGTCGATGAGCAGTTCTTC	CASSLPGYQHGQVDEQFF
once	TRBV28	TRBJ1-1	NA	TGTGCCAGCAGAGAAGGGGTTAACACTGAAGCTTTCTTT	CASREGVNTEAFF
NA	TRBV30	TRBJ1-5	NA	TGTGCCTGGAGGGCGACGGGAGCGGTCAATCAGCCCCAGCATTTT	CAWRATGAVNQPQHF
NA	TRBV18	TRBJ1-3	TRBD1	TGTGCCAGCTCACAAGACAGGGGAAGATCTGGAAACACCATATATTTT	CASSQDRGRSGNTIYF
NA	TRBV4-2	TRBJ2-3	NA	TGTGCCAGCAGCCAGGACGATACGAGGGGCACAGATACGCAGTATTTT	CASSQDDTRGTDTQYF
NA	TRBV27	TRBJ2-3	TRBD1	TGTGCCAGCAGTTTCCCAGGGGGAGATACGCAGTATTTT	CASSFPGGDTQYF
NA	TRBV7-8	TRBJ2-2	TRBD2	TGTGCCAGCAGCTTCCCTCTAGCGGGAGACAACACCGGGGAGCTGTTTTTT	CASSFPLAGDNTGELFF
few	TRBV11-2	TRBJ2-2	TRBD1	TGTGCCAGCAGCTTGATCGACAGGGACACCGGGGAGCTGTTTTTT	CASSLIDRDTGELFF
NA	TRBV5-5	TRBJ2-7	NA	TGTGCCAGCAGCTTGGGACCGGGACAAGCAAGATCCTACGAGCAGTACTTC	CASSLGPGQARSYEQYF
NA	TRBV9	TRBJ2-1	TRBD1	TGTGCCAGCAGCGTAGGAATAGGTACGACAGGGTCCGATGAGCAGTTCTTC	CASSVGIGTTGSDEQFF
NA	TRBV25-1	TRBJ1-5	TRBD1	TGTGCCAGCGCGGTAGACAGGGGGCTGGGCAATCAGCCCCAGCATTTT	CASAVDRGLGNQPQHF